This TCR beta chain was sequenced for a study of OX40 agonist ivuxolimab in advanced cancers. At the level of the study: Prior therapy, whether anti-PD-1, anti-PD-L1 or anti-CTLA-4, was allowed, and roughly 40% had some.

Clones were read by immunoSEQ multiplex PCR, and TCRdb kept only the in-frame ones, dropping some. The sample has about 70,000 clones, around 80% seen once. This sequence was found in an adult with an advanced solid tumor such as melanoma, head and neck, liver or kidney cancer. The specimen comprised CD4+ or CD8+ T cells sorted from blood, sampled in a trial of the OX40 agonist ivuxolimab.

CDR3 coding DNA: TGTGCCAGCAGCCCGGCTAGCGGGAGGACAGATACGCAGTATTTT. Translation: CASSPASGRTDTQYF. This sequence joins TRBV9 and TRBJ2-3, with 11 bases aligning to TRBD2. The germline gives CDR1 SGDLS, CDR2 YYNGEE. V was clipped by 4 bases and J by 3 bases; unmatched bases: 4. This CDR3 has 15 residues.